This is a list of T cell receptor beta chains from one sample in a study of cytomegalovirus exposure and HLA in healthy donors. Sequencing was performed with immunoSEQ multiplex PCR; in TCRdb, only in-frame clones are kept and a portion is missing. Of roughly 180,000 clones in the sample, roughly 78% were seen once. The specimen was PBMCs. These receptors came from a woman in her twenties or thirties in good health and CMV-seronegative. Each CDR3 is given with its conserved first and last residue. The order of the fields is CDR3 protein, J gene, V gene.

CASGEGQTSNQPQHF | TRBJ1-5 | TRBV7-9
CASSYSGTPETQYF | TRBJ2-5 | TRBV7-2
CASTIRLAADNEQFF | TRBJ2-1 | TRBV2
CASSFGGARTEAFF | TRBJ1-1 | TRBV27
CASSPDSNTDTQYF | TRBJ2-3 | TRBV5-1
CASSYVRASGGEQYF | TRBJ2-7 | TRBV6-6
CTSSQAPPCYKSLTGEAFF | TRBJ1-1 | TRBV1
CASSLDGETQYGYTF | TRBJ1-2 | TRBV11-2
CASSLGDTNSPLHF | TRBJ1-6 | TRBV7-8
CASSDSRAPSVGVPGTQYF | TRBJ2-3 | TRBV6-4
CASSPGTGSTGELFF | TRBJ2-2 | TRBV7-9
CASSRTENTEAFF | TRBJ1-1 | TRBV6-6
CASSIDRGQTQYF | TRBJ2-5 | TRBV5-4
CASSESWSYGYTF | TRBJ1-2 | TRBV2
CASRPSGGPYEQYF | TRBJ2-7 | TRBV6-5
CASSRGGEAFF | TRBJ1-1 | TRBV6-1
CASSPIVPESGTEAFF | TRBJ1-1 | TRBV18
CASSVGGQGASRRLSTDTQYF | TRBJ2-3 | TRBV9
CASSVDGQGHQPQHF | TRBJ1-5 | TRBV9
CASNRDRRHGYTF | TRBJ1-2 | TRBV5-6
CASSPWTRKSNQPQHF | TRBJ1-5 | TRBV7-8
CATSREGTSGGVYNEQFF | TRBJ2-1 | TRBV15
CASSEGQRTPGHF | TRBJ1-5 | TRBV2
CASSPMGGGQISYNEQFF | TRBJ2-1 | TRBV18
CASAWTGSGELFF | TRBJ2-2 | TRBV2
CASSQDQGAGTDTQYF | TRBJ2-3 | TRBV4-3
CASTRTGLNTEAFF | TRBJ1-1 | TRBV11-2
CASNDGTVKSPLHF | TRBJ1-6 | TRBV10-1
CASSIEHRENTEAFF | TRBJ1-1 | TRBV19
CASSMGALAAYTGELFF | TRBJ2-2 | TRBV19
CASSYGMASYGYTF | TRBJ1-2 | TRBV6-5
CASSLEERLAPSNYGYTF | TRBJ1-2 | TRBV5-6
CAIGGTGEGYTF | TRBJ1-2 | TRBV10-3
CASSQDWIGGGYINEQFF | TRBJ2-1 | TRBV4-3
CASSSLEPGMGSYNEQFF | TRBJ2-1 | TRBV7-3
CASSWDTSSYNSPLHF | TRBJ1-6 | TRBV6-6
CASSSLPGAAEAFF | TRBJ1-1 | TRBV7-3
CASSPIGTGRYGYTF | TRBJ1-2 | TRBV7-2
CASSLFRTRGTADTQYF | TRBJ2-3 | TRBV7-2
CASSGQRDTEAFF | TRBJ1-1 | TRBV6-6
CASRWGGDTEAFF | TRBJ1-1 | TRBV2
CASSLVLDTGELFF | TRBJ2-2 | TRBV5-5
CASSARGWGTGELFF | TRBJ2-2 | TRBV7-8
CASSQWGEKNEQFF | TRBJ2-1 | TRBV23-1
CASSATGSSYEQYF | TRBJ2-7 | TRBV19
CASSQSPGGGSYNEQFF | TRBJ2-1 | TRBV11-3
CASSVKSGGSDTQYF | TRBJ2-3 | TRBV9
CASSPVGAGTFTYEQYF | TRBJ2-7 | TRBV18
CAWLSGTGMTGELFF | TRBJ2-2 | TRBV30
CASSLDWGVQPQHF | TRBJ1-5 | TRBV5-1
CASSDPGDDRSQHF | TRBJ1-5 | TRBV7-9
CASSPGGNYGYTF | TRBJ1-2 | TRBV18
CASTTQGNQPQHF | TRBJ1-5 | TRBV6-1
CASSQDRRRLFF | TRBJ1-4 | TRBV4-1